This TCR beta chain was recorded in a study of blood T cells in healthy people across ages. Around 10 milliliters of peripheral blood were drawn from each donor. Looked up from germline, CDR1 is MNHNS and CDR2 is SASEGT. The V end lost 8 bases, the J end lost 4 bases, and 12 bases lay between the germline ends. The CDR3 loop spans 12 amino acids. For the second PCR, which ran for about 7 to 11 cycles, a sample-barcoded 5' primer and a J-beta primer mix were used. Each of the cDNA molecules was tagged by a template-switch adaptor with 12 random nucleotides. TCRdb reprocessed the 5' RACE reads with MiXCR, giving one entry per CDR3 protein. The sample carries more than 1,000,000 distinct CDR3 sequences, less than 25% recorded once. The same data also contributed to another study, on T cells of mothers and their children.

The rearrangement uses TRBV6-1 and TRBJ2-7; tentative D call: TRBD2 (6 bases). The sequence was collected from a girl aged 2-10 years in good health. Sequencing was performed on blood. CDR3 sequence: CASFSGSYEQYF. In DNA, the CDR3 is TGTGCCAGCTTTAGCGGCAGTTACGAGCAGTACTTC.